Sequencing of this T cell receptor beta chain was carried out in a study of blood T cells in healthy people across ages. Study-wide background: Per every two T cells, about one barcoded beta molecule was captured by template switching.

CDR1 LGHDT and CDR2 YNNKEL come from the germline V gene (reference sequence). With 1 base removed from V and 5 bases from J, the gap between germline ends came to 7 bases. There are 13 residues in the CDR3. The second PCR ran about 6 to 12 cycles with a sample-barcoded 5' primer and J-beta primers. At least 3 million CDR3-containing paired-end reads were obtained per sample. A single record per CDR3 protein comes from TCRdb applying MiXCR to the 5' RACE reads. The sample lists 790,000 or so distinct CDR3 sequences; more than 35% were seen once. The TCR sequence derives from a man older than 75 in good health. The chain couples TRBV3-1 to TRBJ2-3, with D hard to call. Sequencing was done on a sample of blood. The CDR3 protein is CASSQASGDTQYF. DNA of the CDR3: TGTGCCAGCAGCCAAGCCTCGGGAGATACGCAGTATTTT.